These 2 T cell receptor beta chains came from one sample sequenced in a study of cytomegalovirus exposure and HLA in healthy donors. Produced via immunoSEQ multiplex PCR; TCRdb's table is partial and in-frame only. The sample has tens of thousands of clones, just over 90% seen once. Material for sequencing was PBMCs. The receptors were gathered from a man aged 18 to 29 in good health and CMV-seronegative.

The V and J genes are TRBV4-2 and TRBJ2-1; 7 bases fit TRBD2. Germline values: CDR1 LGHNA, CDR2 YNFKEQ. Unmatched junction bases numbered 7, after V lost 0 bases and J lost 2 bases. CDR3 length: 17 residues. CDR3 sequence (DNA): TGTGCCAGCAGCCAAGACGGGGGGAGTCGGACCTACAATGAGCAGTTCTTC. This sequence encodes CASSQDGGSRTYNEQFF.

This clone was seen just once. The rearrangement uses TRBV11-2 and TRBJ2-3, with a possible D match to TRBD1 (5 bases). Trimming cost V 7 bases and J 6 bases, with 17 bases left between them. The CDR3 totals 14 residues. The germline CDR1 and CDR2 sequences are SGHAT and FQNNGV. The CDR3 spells CASTLKQVSDTQYF. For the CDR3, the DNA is TGTGCCAGCACCCTAAAACAGGTTTCGGATACGCAGTATTTT.